This is a list of T cell receptor beta chains from one sample in a study of T cells in Graves' hyperthyroidism and ophthalmopathy. Via MiXCR, TCRdb re-called the multiplex PCR reads, giving one row per CDR3 protein. This sample yields around 430,000 distinct CDR3 sequences, of which about 15% are seen a single time; about 31% belongs to the top ten. Sequencing input: blood. The receptors shown here come from a woman younger than 45 with Graves' hyperthyroidism. The conserved cysteine and the conserved F or W are not part of the CDR3 here.

TRBJ2-7 | 13 | TRBV24-1 | ATSVGPSGAYEQY
TRBJ2-1 | 13 | TRBV6-2/TRBV6-3 | ASRPDRVLYNEQF
TRBJ2-1 | 11 | TRBV5-1 | ASSPEGDYFTF
TRBJ2-7 | 11 | TRBV6-1 | ASSEGAPYEQY
TRBJ1-5 | 12 | TRBV20-1 | SARRQGSNQPQH
TRBJ2-7 | 14 | TRBV7-8 | ASSFLTQGLAYEQY
TRBJ1-4 | 14 | TRBV3-1 | ASSQEGRSGGEKLF
TRBJ2-3 | 14 | TRBV5-1 | ASSLGAGLSTDTQY
TRBJ1-2 | 11 | TRBV24-1 | ATSISRNYGYT
TRBJ2-2 | 16 | TRBV12-5 | ASGLNPKDSFNTGELF
TRBJ2-7 | 11 | TRBV28 | ASSGGFSIEQY
TRBJ2-5 | 11 | TRBV24-1 | ATGTLDSETQY
TRBJ1-2 | 12 | TRBV3-1 | ASSHFKGAFGYT
TRBJ1-1 | 13 | TRBV6-2/TRBV6-3 | ASSYGRQVNTEAF
TRBJ2-3 | 13 | TRBV7-9 | ASSQWGLPTDTQY
TRBJ2-1 | 13 | TRBV10-3 | AIRGLAGGSDEQF
TRBJ2-1 | 9 | TRBV12-3/TRBV12-4 | ASSPGLKQF
TRBJ2-2 | 14 | TRBV18 | ASSPPGLANTGELF
TRBJ2-3 | 14 | TRBV28 | ASRGGTGWLTDTQY
TRBJ2-1 | 14 | TRBV20-1 | SASPRGGVAYNEQF
TRBJ2-6 | 12 | TRBV7-3 | ASRGGAGANVLT
TRBJ2-5 | 13 | TRBV18 | ASSQGSSFQETQY
TRBJ2-7 | 19 | TRBV2 | ASSEAWGARGGREASYEQY
TRBJ2-7 | 12 | TRBV28 | ASRGKFISYEQY
TRBJ2-7 | 12 | TRBV28 | ASSPRTVSYEQY
TRBJ2-7 | 12 | TRBV10-3 | AISGAGRSYEQY
TRBJ2-7 | 11 | TRBV10-2 | ASARETSYEQY
TRBJ2-7 | 16 | TRBV6-1 | ASSESGPLGGASYEQY
TRBJ1-4 | 13 | TRBV28 | ASSQTGTLNEKLF
TRBJ2-7 | 14 | TRBV7-3 | ASSSGPSSGPYEQY
TRBJ2-3 | 14 | TRBV20-1 | SASPGIAGGGDTQY
TRBJ1-5 | 14 | TRBV15 | ATGNRTLYSNQPQH
TRBJ2-5 | 12 | TRBV12-3/TRBV12-4 | ASSRDGGRETQY
TRBJ2-7 | 12 | TRBV30 | AWGWGQGRDEQY
TRBJ2-1 | 11 | TRBV12-5 | ASGRETYNEQF
TRBJ2-5 | 10 | TRBV5-8 | ASSVPKETQY
TRBJ2-7 | 11 | TRBV29-1 | TLREGGPYEQY
TRBJ2-2 | 13 | TRBV5-1 | ASSFGQGQPGELF
TRBJ2-7 | 10 | TRBV28 | ASSLFNYEQY
TRBJ2-6 | 12 | TRBV6-4 | ASSNDSGANVLT
TRBJ2-1 | 13 | TRBV20-1 | SAGTSGKRGNEQF
TRBJ2-3 | 11 | TRBV28 | AGSSPGTDTQY
TRBJ2-7 | 12 | TRBV27 | ASSLRRSAYEQY
TRBJ2-1 | 13 | TRBV5-1 | ASRAGTSGINEQF
TRBJ2-7 | 11 | TRBV5-1 | ASPGADAYEQY